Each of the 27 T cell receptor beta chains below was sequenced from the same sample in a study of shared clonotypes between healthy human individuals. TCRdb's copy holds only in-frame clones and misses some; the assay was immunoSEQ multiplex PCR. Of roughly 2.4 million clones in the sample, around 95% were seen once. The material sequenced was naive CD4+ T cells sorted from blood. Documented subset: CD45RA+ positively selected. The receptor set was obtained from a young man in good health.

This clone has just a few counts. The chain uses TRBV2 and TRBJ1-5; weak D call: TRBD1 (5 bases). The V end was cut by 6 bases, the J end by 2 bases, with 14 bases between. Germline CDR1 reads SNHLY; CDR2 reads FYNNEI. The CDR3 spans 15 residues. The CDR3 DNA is TGTGCCAGCAGGGCGGGGACTTCAGGCAATCAGCCCCAGCATTTT. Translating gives CASRAGTSGNQPQHF.

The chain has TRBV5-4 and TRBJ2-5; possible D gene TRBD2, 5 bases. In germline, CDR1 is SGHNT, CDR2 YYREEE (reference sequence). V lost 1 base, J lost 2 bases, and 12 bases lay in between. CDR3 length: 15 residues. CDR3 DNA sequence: TGTGCCAGCAGCTTGCGGGTCGGGATTCAAGAGACCCAGTACTTC. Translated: CASSLRVGIQETQYF.

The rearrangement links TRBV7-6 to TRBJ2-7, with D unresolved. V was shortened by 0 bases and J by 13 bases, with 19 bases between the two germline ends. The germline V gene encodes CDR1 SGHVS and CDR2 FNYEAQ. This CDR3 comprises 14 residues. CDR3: CASSLAVDPHTAYF. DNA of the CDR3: TGTGCCAGCAGCTTAGCGGTAGACCCCCACACGGCCTACTTC.

The CDR3 DNA sequence: TGTGCCAGCAGTTACTCTCTCTCAGTAGGGAAAAACATTCAGTACTTC. This codes for CASSYSLSVGKNIQYF. The rearrangement joins TRBV6-5 to TRBJ2-4, with no clear D. Germline V gene sequence: CDR1 MNHEY, CDR2 SVGAGI. V gave up 0 bases and J gave up 4 bases, with 13 bases separating them. The CDR3 loop spans 16 amino acids.

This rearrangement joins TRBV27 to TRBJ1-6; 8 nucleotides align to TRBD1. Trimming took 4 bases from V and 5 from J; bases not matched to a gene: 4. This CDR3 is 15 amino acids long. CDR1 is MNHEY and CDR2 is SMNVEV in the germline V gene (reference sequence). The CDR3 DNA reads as TGTGCCAGCAGTTGGACAGGGTTAGATAATTCACCCCTCCACTTT. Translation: CASSWTGLDNSPLHF.

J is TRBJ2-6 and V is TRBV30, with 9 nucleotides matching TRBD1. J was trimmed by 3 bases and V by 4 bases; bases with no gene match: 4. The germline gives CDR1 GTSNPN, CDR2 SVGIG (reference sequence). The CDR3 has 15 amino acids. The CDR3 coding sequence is TGTGCCTGGACAACAGGGGGCGGTGGGGCCAACGTCCTGACTTTC. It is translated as CAWTTGGGGANVLTF.

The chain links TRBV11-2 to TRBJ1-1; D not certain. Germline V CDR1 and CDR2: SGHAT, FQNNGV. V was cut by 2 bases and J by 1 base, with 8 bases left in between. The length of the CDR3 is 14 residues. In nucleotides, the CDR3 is TGTGCCAGCAGCTTAACCTGGGGGAACACTGAAGCTTTCTTT. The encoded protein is CASSLTWGNTEAFF.

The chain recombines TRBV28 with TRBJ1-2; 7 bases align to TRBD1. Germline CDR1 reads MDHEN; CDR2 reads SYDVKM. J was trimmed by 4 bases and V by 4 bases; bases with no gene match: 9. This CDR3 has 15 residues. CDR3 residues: CASSSTGRGSYGYTF. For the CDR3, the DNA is TGTGCCAGCAGTTCGACAGGGAGGGGGAGCTATGGCTACACCTTC.

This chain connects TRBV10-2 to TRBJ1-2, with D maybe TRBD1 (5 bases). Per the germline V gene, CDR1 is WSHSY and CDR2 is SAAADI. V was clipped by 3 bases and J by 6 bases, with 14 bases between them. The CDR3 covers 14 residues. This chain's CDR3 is CASSDGAPNHGYTF. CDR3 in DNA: TGCGCCAGCAGTGACGGGGCCCCAAATCATGGCTACACCTTC.

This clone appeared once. CDR3 sequence: CASSFRTAYNEQFF. CDR3 nucleotide sequence: TGTGCCAGCAGCTTTCGGACTGCATACAATGAGCAGTTCTTC. The chain recombines TRBV11-2 with TRBJ2-1, with D maybe TRBD2 (5 bases). V lost 3 bases, J lost 4 bases, and 10 bases lay in between. Germline V gives CDR1 SGHAT, CDR2 FQNNGV. The CDR3 extends over 14 amino acids.

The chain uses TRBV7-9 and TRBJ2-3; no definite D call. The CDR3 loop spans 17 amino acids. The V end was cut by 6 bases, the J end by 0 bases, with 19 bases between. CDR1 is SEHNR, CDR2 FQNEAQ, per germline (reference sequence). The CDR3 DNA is TGTGCCAGCAGGCCCGGTCCTGTGGGGTCTAGCACAGATACGCAGTATTTT. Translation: CASRPGPVGSSTDTQYF. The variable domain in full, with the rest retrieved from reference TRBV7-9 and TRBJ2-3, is DTGVSQNPRHKITKRGQNVTFRCDPISEHNRLYWYRQTLGQGPEFLTYFQNEAQLEKSRLLSDRFSAERPKGSFSTLEIQRTEQGDSAMYLCASRPGPVGSSTDTQYFGPGTRLTVL.

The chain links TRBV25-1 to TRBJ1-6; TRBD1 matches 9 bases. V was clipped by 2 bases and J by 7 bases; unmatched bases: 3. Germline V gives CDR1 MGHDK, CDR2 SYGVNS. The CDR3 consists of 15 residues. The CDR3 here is CASSEPGTGNSPLHF. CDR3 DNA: TGTGCCAGCAGTGAACCCGGGACAGGGAATTCACCCCTCCACTTT.

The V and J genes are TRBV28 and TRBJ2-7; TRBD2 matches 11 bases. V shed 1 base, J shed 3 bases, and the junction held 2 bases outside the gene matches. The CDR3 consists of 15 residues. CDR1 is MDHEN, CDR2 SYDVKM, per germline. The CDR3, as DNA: TGTGCCAGCAGTTTATTGCTAGCGGGGGGCTACGAGCAGTACTTC. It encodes CASSLLLAGGYEQYF.

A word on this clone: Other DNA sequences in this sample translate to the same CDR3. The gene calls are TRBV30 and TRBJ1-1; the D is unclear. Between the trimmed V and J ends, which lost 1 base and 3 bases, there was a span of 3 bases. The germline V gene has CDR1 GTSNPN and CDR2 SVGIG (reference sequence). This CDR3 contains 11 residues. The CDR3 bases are TGTGCCTGGAGTGCTGACACTGAAGCTTTCTTT. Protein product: CAWSADTEAFF.

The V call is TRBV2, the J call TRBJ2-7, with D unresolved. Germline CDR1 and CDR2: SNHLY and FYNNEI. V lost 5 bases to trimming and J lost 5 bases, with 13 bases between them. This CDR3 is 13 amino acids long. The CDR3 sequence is CASSPQLANEQYF. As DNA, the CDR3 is TGTGCCAGCAGTCCCCAACTGGCTAACGAGCAGTACTTC. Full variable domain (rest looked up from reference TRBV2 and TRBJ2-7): EPEVTQTPSHQVTQMGQEVILRCVPISNHLYFYWYRQILGQKVEFLVSFYNNEISEKSEIFDDQFSVERPDGSNFTLKIRSTKLEDSAMYFCASSPQLANEQYFGPGTRLTVT.

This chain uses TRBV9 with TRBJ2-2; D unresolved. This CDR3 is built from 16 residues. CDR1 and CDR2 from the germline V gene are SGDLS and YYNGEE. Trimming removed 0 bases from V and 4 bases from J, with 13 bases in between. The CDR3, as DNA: TGTGCCAGCAGCGTAGAACCAGGAAAGACCACCGGGGAGCTGTTTTTT. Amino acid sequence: CASSVEPGKTTGELFF. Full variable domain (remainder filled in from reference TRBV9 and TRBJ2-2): DSGVTQTPKHLITATGQRVTLRCSPRSGDLSVYWYQQSLDQGLQFLIQYYNGEERAKGNILERFSAQQFPDLHSELNLSSLELGDSALYFCASSVEPGKTTGELFFGEGSRLTVL.

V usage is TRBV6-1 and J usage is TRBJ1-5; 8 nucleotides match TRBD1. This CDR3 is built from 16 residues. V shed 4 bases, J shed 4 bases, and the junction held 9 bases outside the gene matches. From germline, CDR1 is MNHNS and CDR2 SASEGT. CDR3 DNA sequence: TGTGCCAGCAGTGTTATCCCGACAGGGGAGAATCAGCCCCAGCATTTT. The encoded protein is CASSVIPTGENQPQHF.

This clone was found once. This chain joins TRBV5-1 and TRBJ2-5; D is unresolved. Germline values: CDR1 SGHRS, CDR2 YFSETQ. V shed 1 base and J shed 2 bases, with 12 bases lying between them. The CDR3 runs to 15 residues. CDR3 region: CASSLSVPVQETQYF. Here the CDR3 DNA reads TGCGCCAGCAGCTTGTCCGTCCCAGTTCAAGAGACCCAGTACTTC.

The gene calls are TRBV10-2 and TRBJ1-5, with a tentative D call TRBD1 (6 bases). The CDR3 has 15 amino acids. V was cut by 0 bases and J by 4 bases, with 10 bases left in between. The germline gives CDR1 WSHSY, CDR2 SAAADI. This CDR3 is CASSESRGRNQPQHF. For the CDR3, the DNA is TGCGCCAGCAGTGAGTCAAGGGGGAGGAATCAGCCCCAGCATTTT.

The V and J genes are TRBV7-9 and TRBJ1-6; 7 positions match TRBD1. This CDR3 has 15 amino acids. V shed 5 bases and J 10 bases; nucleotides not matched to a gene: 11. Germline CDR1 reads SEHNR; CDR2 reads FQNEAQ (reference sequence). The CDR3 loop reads CASSLTGSIESPLHF. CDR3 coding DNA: TGTGCCAGCAGCCTGACAGGGAGTATAGAATCACCCCTCCACTTT.

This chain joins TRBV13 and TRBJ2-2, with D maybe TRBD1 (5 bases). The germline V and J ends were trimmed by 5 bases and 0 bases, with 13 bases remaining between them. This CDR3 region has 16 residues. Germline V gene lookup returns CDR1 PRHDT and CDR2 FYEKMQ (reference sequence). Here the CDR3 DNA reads TGTGCCAGCAGCCGAAGACAGACCGCGAACACCGGGGAGCTGTTTTTT. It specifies CASSRRQTANTGELFF.

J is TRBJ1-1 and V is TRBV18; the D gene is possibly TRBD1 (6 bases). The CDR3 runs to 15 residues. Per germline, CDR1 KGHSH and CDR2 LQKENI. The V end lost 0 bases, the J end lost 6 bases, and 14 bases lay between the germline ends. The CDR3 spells CASSPPVGTNSEAFF. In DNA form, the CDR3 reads TGTGCCAGCTCACCACCGGTTGGGACAAACTCTGAAGCTTTCTTT. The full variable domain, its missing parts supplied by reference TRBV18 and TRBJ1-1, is NAGVMQNPRHLVRRRGQEARLRCSPMKGHSHVYWYRQLPEEGLKFMVYLQKENIIDESGMPKERFSAEFPKEGPSILRIQQVVRGDSAAYFCASSPPVGTNSEAFFGQGTRLTVV.

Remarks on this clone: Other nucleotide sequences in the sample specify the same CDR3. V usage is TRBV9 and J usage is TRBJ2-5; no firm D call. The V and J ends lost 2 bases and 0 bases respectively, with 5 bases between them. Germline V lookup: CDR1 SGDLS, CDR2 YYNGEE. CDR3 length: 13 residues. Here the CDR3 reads CASSVGYQETQYF. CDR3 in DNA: TGTGCCAGCAGCGTCGGGTACCAAGAGACCCAGTACTTC.

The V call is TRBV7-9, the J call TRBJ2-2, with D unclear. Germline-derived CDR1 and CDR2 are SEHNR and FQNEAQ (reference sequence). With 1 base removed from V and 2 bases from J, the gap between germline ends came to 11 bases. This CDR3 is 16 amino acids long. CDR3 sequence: CASSLDSPANTGELFF. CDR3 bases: TGTGCCAGCAGCTTAGATTCACCCGCAAACACCGGGGAGCTGTTTTTT. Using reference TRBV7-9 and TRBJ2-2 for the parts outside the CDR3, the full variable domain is DTGVSQNPRHKITKRGQNVTFRCDPISEHNRLYWYRQTLGQGPEFLTYFQNEAQLEKSRLLSDRFSAERPKGSFSTLEIQRTEQGDSAMYLCASSLDSPANTGELFFGEGSRLTVL.

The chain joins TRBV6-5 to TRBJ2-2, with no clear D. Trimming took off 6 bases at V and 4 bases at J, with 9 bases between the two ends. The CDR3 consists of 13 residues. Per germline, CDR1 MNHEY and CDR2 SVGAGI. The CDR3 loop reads CASRKQSTGELFF. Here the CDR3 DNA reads TGTGCCAGCAGGAAACAGTCCACCGGGGAGCTGTTTTTT.

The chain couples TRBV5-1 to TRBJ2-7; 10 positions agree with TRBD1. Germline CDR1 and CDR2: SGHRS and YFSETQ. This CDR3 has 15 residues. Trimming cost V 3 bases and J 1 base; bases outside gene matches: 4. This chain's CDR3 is CASSSGTGESYEQYF. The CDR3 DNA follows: TGCGCCAGCAGCTCCGGGACAGGGGAGTCCTACGAGCAGTACTTC.

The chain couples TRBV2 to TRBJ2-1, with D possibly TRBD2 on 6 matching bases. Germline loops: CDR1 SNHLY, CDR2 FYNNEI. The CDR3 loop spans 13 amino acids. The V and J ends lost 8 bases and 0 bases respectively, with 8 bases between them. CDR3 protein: CASGRDSYNEQFF. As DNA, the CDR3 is TGTGCCAGCGGGCGGGACTCCTACAATGAGCAGTTCTTC.